This T cell receptor beta chain derives from a study of blood T cell repertoires in COVID-19. For the study at large: The samples span acute and convalescent COVID-19 from the United States, Italy and Spain. T cells, B-cell-depleted T cells, or PBMCs supplied cDNA or gDNA.

Original handling: It was from reference gene primer amplification that nucleated cell counts were estimated. Repertoires were generated with immunoSEQ multiplex PCR, while TCRdb's copy carries only in-frame clones and drops some. V and J calls and clone size are given by that table; D and trimming were obtained from the DNA. Of 85,000 to 100,000 clones listed, less than 85% are singletons. The specimen was peripheral blood. The TCR originated in a woman aged 80 or over with active or convalescent COVID-19.

This CDR3 reads CASSASGKNTGELFF. The DNA for the CDR3 is TGTGCCAGCAGCGCTAGCGGGAAGAACACCGGGGAGCTGTTTTTT. The chain carries TRBV7-8 and TRBJ2-2, with 9 positions matching TRBD2. After removal of 5 bases from V and 1 base from J, the junction contained 2 bases not matched to a gene. There are 15 residues in the CDR3. Germline lookup yields CDR1 SGHVS and CDR2 FQNEAQ. The complete variable domain, with remaining parts taken from reference TRBV7-8 and TRBJ2-2, reads GAGVSQSPRYKVAKRGQDVALRCDPISGHVSLFWYQQALGQGPEFLTYFQNEAQLDKSGLPSDRFFAERPEGSVSTLKIQRTQQEDSAVYLCASSASGKNTGELFFGEGSRLTVL.